This TCR beta chain was captured in a study of shared clonotypes between healthy human individuals (dated by TCRdb to about 2020). In terms of the full investigation: The cohort comprised a couple of women and a few men aged 18 to 49 years. Between about 0.8 and 9 billion PBMCs per donor were obtained by leukapheresis. Libraries were prepared and TCR repertoires were sequenced by different laboratories using diverse techniques, in order to increase sequencing depth and limit assay-specific biases. To estimate repertoire size and how much clonotypes are shared between individuals, the study performed deep sequencing of blood TCR repertoires from roughly five healthy adults.

The donors were healthy, HIV-negative adults who had no recently reported acute infections or vaccinations. All donors were Caucasian adults living in Nashville, Tennessee, USA. For unsorted samples, about 90 million PBMCs were counted and genomic DNA was extracted with the QIAamp DNA Blood Mini kit. After blood collection by leukapheresis, PBMCs were isolated using Ficoll-Histopaque density gradient centrifugation and then cryopreserved in the vapor phase of liquid nitrogen. Sequences SQVTM (CDR1) and ANQGSEA (CDR2) are obtained from the germline V gene. From cysteine to phenylalanine, the CDR3 is 14 amino acids long. The DNA shown is the 42-base CDR3, in frame from base 1. Relative to germline, V is 2 bases shorter and J is 8 bases shorter, with 16 bases between their ends. Using the deep immunoSEQ assay, TCR CDR3 regions were amplified from genomic DNA by multiplex PCR. Genomic DNA extracted from each cell subset was distributed evenly over all wells of several immunoSEQ 96-well plates, and each plate served as one replicate. For unsorted PBMC, approximately 0.3 ug of genomic DNA, equivalent to 30,000 to 35,000 T cell genomes, went into each replicate PCR. Unsorted PBMC genomic DNA was sequenced across ten immunoSEQ deep assay plates. Purified libraries were measured with a Qubit 3.0 fluorometer, size-checked on a Bioanalyzer 2100, and measured again with the KAPA Library Quantification kit. Every immunoSEQ 96-well plate was sequenced on a separate single-read 150-cycle Illumina NextSeq 550 flow cell. Per the original workflow: The immunoSEQ output contained only junctional sequences without quality scores, so filtering could not match that applied to full-length reads. To assign V/J genes and CDR3, sequences were annotated against IMGT germline references using PyIR, a Python wrapper for IgBLAST v1.9. Reads were filtered out if the reads had weak V/J assignments (E-value above 1e-6), no CDR3, stop codons, out-of-frame junctions, or ambiguous translated residues. V3J clonotypes were defined as sequences sharing an identical inferred V gene, J gene, and CDR3 amino acid sequence. Percentage overlap between repertoires was calculated by dividing the number of shared unique clonotypes by the size of the smaller repertoire. RTK rarefaction, the Chao1 estimator, and Recon v2.1 estimates of unobserved clonotypes were used to assess repertoire richness. As stored in TCRdb, this immuneACCESS dataset retains in-frame rearrangements with V and J assigned. A fraction of the clones does not appear; measured against another copy, unresolved V genes explain less than half of the discrepancy, and the remainder lacks a known reason. Clonal size and the V and J genes are those of that table, whereas D and trimming came from the DNA. The sample table lists around 510,000 clones, around three quarters of them with a count of one. Together, the top ten hold about 11% of the sample.

As regards this clone: Its antigen remains unidentified. Per-nucleotide qualities are absent, and no much larger clonotype sits a single base away.

Overall study outcomes, separate from this receptor: Pairwise subsampling indicated that sequencing depth was expected to affect the degree of clonotype sharing among donors. Sampling was limited to blood, and TCR repertoires in tissue likely differ from TCR repertoires in blood. The genetic and exposure-history diversity represented was limited by the small number of donors.

This receptor was identified in a woman between 40 and 55 years old in good health. Some clones in this sample may be carry-over from other donors' samples. The V and J segments used are TRBV29-1 and TRBJ2-1; D gene: possibly TRBD2, on 5 matching bases. The sample taken for sequencing was PBMCs. This receptor has the CDR3 CSVESGLKRDEQFF. The DNA is TGCAGCGTTGAAAGTGGTCTGAAGAGGGATGAGCAGTTCTTC.